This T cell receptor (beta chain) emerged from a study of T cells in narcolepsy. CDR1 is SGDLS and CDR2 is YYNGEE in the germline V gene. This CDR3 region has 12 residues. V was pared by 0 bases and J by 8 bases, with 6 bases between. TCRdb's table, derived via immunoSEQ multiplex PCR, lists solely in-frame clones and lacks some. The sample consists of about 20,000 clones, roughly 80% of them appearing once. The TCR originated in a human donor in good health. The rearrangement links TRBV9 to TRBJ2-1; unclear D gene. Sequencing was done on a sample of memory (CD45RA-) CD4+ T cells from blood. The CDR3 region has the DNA TGTGCCAGCAGCGTAGATCGGGATGAGCAGTTCTTC. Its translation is CASSVDRDEQFF.